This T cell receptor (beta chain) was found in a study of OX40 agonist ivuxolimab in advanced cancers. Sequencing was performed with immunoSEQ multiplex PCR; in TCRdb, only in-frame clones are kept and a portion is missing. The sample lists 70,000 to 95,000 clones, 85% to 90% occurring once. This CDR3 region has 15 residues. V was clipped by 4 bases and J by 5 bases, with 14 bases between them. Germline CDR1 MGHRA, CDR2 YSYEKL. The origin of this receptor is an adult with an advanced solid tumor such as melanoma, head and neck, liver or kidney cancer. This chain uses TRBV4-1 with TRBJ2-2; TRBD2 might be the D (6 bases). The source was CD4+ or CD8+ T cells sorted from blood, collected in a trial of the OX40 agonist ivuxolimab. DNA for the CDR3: TGCGCCAGCAGCCTAACGACTAGTGCGACCGGGGAGCTGTTTTTT. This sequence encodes CASSLTTSATGELFF.